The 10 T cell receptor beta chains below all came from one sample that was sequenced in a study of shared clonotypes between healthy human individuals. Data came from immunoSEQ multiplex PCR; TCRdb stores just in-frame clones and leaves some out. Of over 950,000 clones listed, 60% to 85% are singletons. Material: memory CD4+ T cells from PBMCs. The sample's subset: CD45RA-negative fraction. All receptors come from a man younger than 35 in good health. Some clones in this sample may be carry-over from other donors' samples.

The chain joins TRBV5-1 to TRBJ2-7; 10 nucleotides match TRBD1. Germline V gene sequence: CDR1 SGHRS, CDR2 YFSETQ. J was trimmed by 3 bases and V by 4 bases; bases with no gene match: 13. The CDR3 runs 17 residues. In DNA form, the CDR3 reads TGCGCCAGCAGCCCCGGGGACAGGGGAAACCTAGTCTACGAGCAGTACTTC. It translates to CASSPGDRGNLVYEQYF.

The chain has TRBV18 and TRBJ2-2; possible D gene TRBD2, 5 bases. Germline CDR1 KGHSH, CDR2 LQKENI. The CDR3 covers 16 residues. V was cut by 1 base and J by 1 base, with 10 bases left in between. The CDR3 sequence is CASSPRPGMNTGELFF. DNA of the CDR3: TGTGCCAGCTCACCACGTCCGGGAATGAACACCGGGGAGCTGTTTTTT.

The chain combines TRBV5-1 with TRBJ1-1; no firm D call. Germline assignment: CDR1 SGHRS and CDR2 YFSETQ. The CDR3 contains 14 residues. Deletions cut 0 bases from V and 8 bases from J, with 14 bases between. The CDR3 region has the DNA TGCGCCAGCAGCTTGGATCCCGGGAGCAAGGAAGCTTTCTTT. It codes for CASSLDPGSKEAFF.

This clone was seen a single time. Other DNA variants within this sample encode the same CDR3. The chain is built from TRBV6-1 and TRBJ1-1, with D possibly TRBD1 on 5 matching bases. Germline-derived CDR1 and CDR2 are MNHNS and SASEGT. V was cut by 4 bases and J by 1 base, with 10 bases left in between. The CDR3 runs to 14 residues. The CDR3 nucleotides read TGTGCCAGCAGTGTCGGGGGACCGAACACTGAAGCTTTCTTT. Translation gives CASSVGGPNTEAFF.

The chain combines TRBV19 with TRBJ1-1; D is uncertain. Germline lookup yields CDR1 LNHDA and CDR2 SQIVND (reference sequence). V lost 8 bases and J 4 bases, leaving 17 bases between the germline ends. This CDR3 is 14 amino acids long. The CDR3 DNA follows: TGTGCCAGTTATCGCAATCTCCTTGGCACTGAAGCTTTCTTT. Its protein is CASYRNLLGTEAFF.

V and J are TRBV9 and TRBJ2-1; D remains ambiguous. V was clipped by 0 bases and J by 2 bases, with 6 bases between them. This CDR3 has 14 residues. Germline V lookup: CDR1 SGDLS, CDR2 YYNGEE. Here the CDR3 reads CASSVGGTYNEQFF. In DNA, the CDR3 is TGTGCCAGCAGCGTAGGTGGGACCTACAATGAGCAGTTCTTC.

The chain's CDR3 is CASTVSSGANVLTF. As DNA, the CDR3 is TGTGCCAGCACAGTTAGTTCTGGGGCCAACGTCCTGACTTTC. The chain recombines TRBV6-6 with TRBJ2-6; D not resolved. Trimming took 7 bases from V and 1 from J, leaving 8 bases between them. Germline V CDR1 and CDR2: MNHNY, SVGAGI (reference sequence). The CDR3 sequence is 14 residues long.

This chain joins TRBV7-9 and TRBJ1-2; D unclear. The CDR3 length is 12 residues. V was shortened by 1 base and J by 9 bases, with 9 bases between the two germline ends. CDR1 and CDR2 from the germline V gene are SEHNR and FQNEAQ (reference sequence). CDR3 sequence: CASSLEQRSYTF. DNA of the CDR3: TGTGCCAGCAGCTTAGAGCAGAGAAGCTACACCTTC.

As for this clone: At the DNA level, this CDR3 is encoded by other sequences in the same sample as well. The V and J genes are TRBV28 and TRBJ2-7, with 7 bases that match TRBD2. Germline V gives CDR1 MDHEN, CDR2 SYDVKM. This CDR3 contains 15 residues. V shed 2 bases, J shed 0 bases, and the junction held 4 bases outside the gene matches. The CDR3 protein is CASSLTGTTSYEQYF. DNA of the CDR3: TGTGCCAGCAGTTTAACTGGGACTACCTCCTACGAGCAGTACTTC.

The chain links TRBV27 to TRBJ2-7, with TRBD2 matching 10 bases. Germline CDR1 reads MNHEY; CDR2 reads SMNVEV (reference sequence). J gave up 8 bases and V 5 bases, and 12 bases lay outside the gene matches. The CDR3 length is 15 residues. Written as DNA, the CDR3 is TGTGCCAGCAGTCCCGGGACTAGCGATTGGGCGAAGCAGTACTTC. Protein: CASSPGTSDWAKQYF.